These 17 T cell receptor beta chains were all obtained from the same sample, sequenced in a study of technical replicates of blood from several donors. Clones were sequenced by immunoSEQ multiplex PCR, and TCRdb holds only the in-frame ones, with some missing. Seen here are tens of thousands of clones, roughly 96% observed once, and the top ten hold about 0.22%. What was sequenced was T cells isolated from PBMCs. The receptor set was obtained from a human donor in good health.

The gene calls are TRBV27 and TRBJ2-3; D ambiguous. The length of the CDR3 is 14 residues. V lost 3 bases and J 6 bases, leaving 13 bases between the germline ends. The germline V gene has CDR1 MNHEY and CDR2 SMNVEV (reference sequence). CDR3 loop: CASSLAGPADTQYF. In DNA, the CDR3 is TGTGCCAGCAGTTTGGCTGGGCCTGCCGATACGCAGTATTTT.

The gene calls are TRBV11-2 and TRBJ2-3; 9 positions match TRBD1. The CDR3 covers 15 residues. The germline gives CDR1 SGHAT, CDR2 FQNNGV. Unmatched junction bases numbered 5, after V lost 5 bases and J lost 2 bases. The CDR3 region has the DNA TGTGCCAGCAGCACCCGGGACAGGGACACAGATACGCAGTATTTT. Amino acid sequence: CASSTRDRDTDTQYF. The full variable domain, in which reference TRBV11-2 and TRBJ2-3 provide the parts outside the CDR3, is EAGVAQSPRYKIIEKRQSVAFWCNPISGHATLYWYQQILGQGPKLLIQFQNNGVVDDSQLPKDRFSAERLKGVDSTLKIQPAKLEDSAVYLCASSTRDRDTDTQYFGPGTRLTVL.

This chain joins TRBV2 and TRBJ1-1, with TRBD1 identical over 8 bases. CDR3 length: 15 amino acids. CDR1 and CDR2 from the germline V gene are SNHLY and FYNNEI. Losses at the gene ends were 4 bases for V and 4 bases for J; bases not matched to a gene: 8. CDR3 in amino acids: CASSGGRGRVTEAFF. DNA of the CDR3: TGTGCCAGCAGTGGCGGCAGGGGGCGAGTCACTGAAGCTTTCTTT. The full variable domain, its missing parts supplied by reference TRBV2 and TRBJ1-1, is EPEVTQTPSHQVTQMGQEVILRCVPISNHLYFYWYRQILGQKVEFLVSFYNNEISEKSEIFDDQFSVERPDGSNFTLKIRSTKLEDSAMYFCASSGGRGRVTEAFFGQGTRLTVV.

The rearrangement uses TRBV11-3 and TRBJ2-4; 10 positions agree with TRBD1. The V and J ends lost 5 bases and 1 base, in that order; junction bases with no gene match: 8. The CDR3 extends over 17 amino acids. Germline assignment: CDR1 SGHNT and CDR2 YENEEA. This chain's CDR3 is CASSPGTGVWAKNIQYF. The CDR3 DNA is TGTGCCAGCAGCCCCGGGACAGGGGTATGGGCCAAAAACATTCAGTACTTC.

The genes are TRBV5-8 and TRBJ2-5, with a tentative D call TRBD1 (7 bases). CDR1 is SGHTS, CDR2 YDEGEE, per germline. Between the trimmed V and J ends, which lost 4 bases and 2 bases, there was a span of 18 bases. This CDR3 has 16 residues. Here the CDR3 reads CASSIGQGGQQETQYF. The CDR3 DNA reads TGTGCCAGCAGCATCGGCCAGGGGGGCCAGCAAGAGACCCAGTACTTC.

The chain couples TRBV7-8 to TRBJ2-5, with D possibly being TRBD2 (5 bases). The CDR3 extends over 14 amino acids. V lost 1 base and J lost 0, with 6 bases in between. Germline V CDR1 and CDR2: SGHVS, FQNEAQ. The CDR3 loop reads CASSLGGYQETQYF. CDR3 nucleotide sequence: TGTGCCAGCAGCTTAGGCGGGTACCAAGAGACCCAGTACTTC.

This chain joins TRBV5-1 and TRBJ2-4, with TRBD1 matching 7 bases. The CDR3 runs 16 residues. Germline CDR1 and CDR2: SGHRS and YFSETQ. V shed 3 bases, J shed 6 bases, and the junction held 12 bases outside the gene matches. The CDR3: CASSSLTGSRVNIQYF. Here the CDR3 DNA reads TGCGCCAGCAGCTCCCTGACAGGGTCCCGAGTAAACATTCAGTACTTC. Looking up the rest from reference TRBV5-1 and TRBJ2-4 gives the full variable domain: KAGVTQTPRYLIKTRGQQVTLSCSPISGHRSVSWYQQTPGQGLQFLFEYFSETQRNKGNFPGRFSGRQFSNSRSEMNVSTLELGDSALYLCASSSLTGSRVNIQYFGAGTRLSVL.

The CDR3 spells CATKDRVYGYTF. DNA of the CDR3: TGTGCCACAAAGGACAGGGTCTATGGCTACACCTTC. The J gene is TRBJ1-2, the V gene TRBV19; 8 nucleotides match TRBD1. The CDR3 is 12 residues long. The germline CDR1 and CDR2 sequences are LNHDA and SQIVND (reference sequence). The ends lost 10 bases at V and 4 bases at J; junction bases unmatched: 5.

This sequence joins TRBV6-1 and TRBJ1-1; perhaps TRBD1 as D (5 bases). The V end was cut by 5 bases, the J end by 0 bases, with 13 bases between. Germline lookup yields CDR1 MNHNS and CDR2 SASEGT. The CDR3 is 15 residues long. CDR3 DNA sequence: TGTGCCAGCAGTAAGGGGCGGAAACTGAACACTGAAGCTTTCTTT. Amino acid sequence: CASSKGRKLNTEAFF.

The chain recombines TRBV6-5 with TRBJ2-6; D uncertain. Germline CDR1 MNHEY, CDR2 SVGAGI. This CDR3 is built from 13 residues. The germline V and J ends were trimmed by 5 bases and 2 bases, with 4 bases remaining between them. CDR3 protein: CASSITGANVLTF. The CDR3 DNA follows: TGTGCCAGCAGTATTACTGGGGCCAACGTCCTGACTTTC.

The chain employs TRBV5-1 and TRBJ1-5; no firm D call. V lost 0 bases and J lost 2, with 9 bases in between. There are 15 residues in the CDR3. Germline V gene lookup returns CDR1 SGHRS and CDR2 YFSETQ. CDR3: CASSLAGQGNQPQHF. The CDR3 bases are TGCGCCAGCAGCTTGGCCGGCCAGGGCAATCAGCCCCAGCATTTT.

CDR3 coding DNA: TGTGCCAGCAGTCCAGGACAAGTTTATGAAAAACTGTTTTTT. Translated, it gives CASSPGQVYEKLFF. This chain joins TRBV6-6 and TRBJ1-4; a possible D gene is TRBD1 (5 bases). Trimming left V 5 bases short and J 6 bases short, with 13 bases between. Germline lookup yields CDR1 MNHNY and CDR2 SVGAGI (reference sequence). The CDR3 loop spans 14 amino acids.

The CDR3 nucleotides read TGTGCCAGCAGTGAAGCGAGGCGGCTGAACACTGAAGCTTTCTTT. This encodes CASSEARRLNTEAFF. V is TRBV6-1 and J is TRBJ1-1; no reliable D call. The ends were cut back, 0 bases at V and 0 bases at J, with 8 bases in the middle. The CDR3 is 15 residues long. Germline V gives CDR1 MNHNS, CDR2 SASEGT.

The CDR3 DNA reads as TGCGCCAGCAGCGGCTGGGGGGGCTCGAACACTGAAGCTTTCTTT. It encodes CASSGWGGSNTEAFF. V is TRBV5-1 and J is TRBJ1-1; D might be TRBD1 (6 bases). The CDR3 runs 15 residues. V lost 4 bases to trimming and J lost 1 base, with 14 bases between them. Germline assignment: CDR1 SGHRS and CDR2 YFSETQ. Together with reference TRBV5-1 and TRBJ1-1, the CDR3 gives the full variable domain: KAGVTQTPRYLIKTRGQQVTLSCSPISGHRSVSWYQQTPGQGLQFLFEYFSETQRNKGNFPGRFSGRQFSNSRSEMNVSTLELGDSALYLCASSGWGGSNTEAFFGQGTRLTVV.

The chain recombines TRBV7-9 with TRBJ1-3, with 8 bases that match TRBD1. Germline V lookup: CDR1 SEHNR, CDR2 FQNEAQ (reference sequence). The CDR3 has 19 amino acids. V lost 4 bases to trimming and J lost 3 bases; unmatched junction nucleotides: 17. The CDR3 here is CASSSPRDRLGFGGNTIYF. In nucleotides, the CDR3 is TGTGCCAGCAGCTCGCCGAGGGACAGGTTAGGTTTTGGTGGAAACACCATATATTTT. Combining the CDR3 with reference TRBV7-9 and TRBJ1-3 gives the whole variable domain DTGVSQNPRHKITKRGQNVTFRCDPISEHNRLYWYRQTLGQGPEFLTYFQNEAQLEKSRLLSDRFSAERPKGSFSTLEIQRTEQGDSAMYLCASSSPRDRLGFGGNTIYFGEGSWLTVV.

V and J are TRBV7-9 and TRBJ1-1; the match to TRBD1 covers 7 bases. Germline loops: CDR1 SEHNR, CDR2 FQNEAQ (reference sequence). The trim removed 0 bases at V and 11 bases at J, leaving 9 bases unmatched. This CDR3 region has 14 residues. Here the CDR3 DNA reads TGTGCCAGCAGCTTAGCAGGGGGCGGATTATTCGCTTTCTTT. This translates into CASSLAGGGLFAFF.

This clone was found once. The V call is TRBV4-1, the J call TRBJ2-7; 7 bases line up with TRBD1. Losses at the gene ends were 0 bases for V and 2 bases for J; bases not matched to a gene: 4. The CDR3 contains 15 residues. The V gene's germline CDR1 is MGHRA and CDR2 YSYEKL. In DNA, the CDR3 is TGCGCCAGCAGCCAAGAAGACAGGGTTGCCTACGAGCAGTACTTC. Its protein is CASSQEDRVAYEQYF.